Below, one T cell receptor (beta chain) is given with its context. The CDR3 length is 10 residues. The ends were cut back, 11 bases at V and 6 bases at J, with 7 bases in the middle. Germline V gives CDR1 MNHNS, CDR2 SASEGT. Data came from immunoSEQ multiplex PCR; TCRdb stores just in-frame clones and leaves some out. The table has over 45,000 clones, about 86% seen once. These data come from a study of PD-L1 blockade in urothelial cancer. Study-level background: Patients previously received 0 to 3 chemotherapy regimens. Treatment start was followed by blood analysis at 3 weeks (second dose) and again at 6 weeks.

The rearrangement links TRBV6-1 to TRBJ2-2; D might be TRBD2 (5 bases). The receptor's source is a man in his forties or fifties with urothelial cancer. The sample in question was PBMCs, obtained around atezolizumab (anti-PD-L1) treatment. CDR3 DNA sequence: TGTGCCCACGGGGCCGGGGAGCTGTTTTTT. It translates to CAHGAGELFF.